Following are 27 T cell receptor beta chains from one sample sequenced in a study of blood T cells in healthy people across ages. A second PCR of about 7 to 11 cycles used a sample-barcoded 5' primer and a J-beta primer mix. TCRdb itself ran the 5' RACE reads through MiXCR, one entry per CDR3 protein. The sample lists approximately 1,100,000 distinct CDR3 sequences, more than 40% occurring once. Sequencing input: blood. Receptors originate from a woman aged 55-69 years in good health.

In this sample, this clonotype turned up a few times. The CDR3 region has the DNA TGTGCCAGCAGGCAAGGAATCTCCTACAATGAGCAGTTCTTC. Translated, it gives CASRQGISYNEQFF. The rearrangement joins TRBV6-2 or TRBV6-3 to TRBJ2-1; D remains unclear. CDR1 and CDR2 from the germline V gene are MNHEY and SVGEGT. V lost 6 bases and J 0 bases, leaving 9 bases between the germline ends. This CDR3 contains 14 residues.

The gene calls are TRBV15 and TRBJ2-1; 9 bases are a match to TRBD2. J was trimmed by 5 bases and V by 1 base; bases with no gene match: 3. Germline CDR1 LNHNV, CDR2 YYDKDF (reference sequence). This CDR3 region has 15 residues. The CDR3 DNA sequence: TGTGCCACCAGCAGAGTCAGACTAGCGGACAATGAGCAGTTCTTC. Translating it yields CATSRVRLADNEQFF.

CDR3 amino acids: CASRDRSYRGRLGPDTQYF. The CDR3 region has the DNA TGTGCCAGCAGGGACCGTTCCTACAGGGGGCGCTTGGGTCCAGATACGCAGTATTTT. J is TRBJ2-3 and V is TRBV28; 9 bases are shared with TRBD1. With V trimmed by 6 bases and J by 4 bases, 20 bases remained unmatched. The CDR3 is 19 amino acids. The germline CDR1 and CDR2 sequences are MDHEN and SYDVKM. Looking up the rest from reference TRBV28 and TRBJ2-3 gives the full variable domain: DVKVTQSSRYLVKRTGEKVFLECVQDMDHENMFWYRQDPGLGLRLIYFSYDVKMKEKGDIPEGYSVSREKKERFSLILESASTNQTSMYLCASRDRSYRGRLGPDTQYFGPGTRLTVL.

This chain uses TRBV6-7 with TRBJ1-1; 8 nucleotides agree with TRBD1. TRBV6-7 is known as an ORF, though its function is uncertain. Trimming cost V 7 bases and J 7 bases; bases outside gene matches: 11. This CDR3 region has 14 residues. CDR3 sequence reads: CASTTTGEGDEAFF. In DNA form, the CDR3 reads TGTGCCAGCACCACGACAGGGGAAGGGGATGAAGCTTTCTTT.

The sample holds a few counts of this clonotype. The genes are TRBV5-5 and TRBJ2-4; unclear D gene. The CDR3 extends over 13 amino acids. Trimming removed 0 bases from V and 6 bases from J, with 7 bases in between. The germline gives CDR1 SGHKS, CDR2 YYEKEE (reference sequence). The CDR3 here is CASSLEGGNIQYF. The CDR3 DNA sequence: TGTGCCAGCAGCTTGGAAGGCGGAAACATTCAGTACTTC.

This clonotype came up a few times. V gene TRBV24-1 combines with J gene TRBJ2-7, with D possibly being TRBD2 (5 bases). V shed 1 base and J shed 0 bases, with 15 bases lying between them. Germline V CDR1 and CDR2: KGHDR, SFDVKD. The length of the CDR3 is 17 residues. This chain's CDR3 is CATSDFSAASHSYEQYF. CDR3 bases: TGTGCCACCAGTGATTTCTCAGCGGCTAGCCACTCCTACGAGCAGTACTTC.

This clonotype was counted only a few times. The chain employs TRBV20-1 and TRBJ2-3; D is possibly TRBD1 or TRBD2 (5 bases each). CDR3 length equals 16 residues. The germline V gene has CDR1 DFQATT and CDR2 SNEGSKA (reference sequence). Trimming left V 3 bases short and J 1 base short, with 17 bases between. The CDR3 here is CSASRSSRGGTDTQYF. DNA for the CDR3: TGCAGTGCTAGCCGCTCATCCCGAGGGGGCACAGATACGCAGTATTTT.

The chain joins TRBV7-9 to TRBJ2-3, with D possibly being TRBD2 (5 bases). CDR1 and CDR2 from the germline V gene are SEHNR and FQNEAQ (reference sequence). There are 16 residues in the CDR3. Trimming pared 4 bases from V and 6 bases from J, leaving 20 bases between. The CDR3 sequence: CASSSAGNLPLDTQYF. CDR3 in DNA: TGTGCCAGCAGCTCCGCCGGGAACCTACCGTTGGATACGCAGTATTTT.

The J gene is TRBJ1-2, the V gene TRBV27; TRBD1 agrees at 7 bases. CDR1 MNHEY and CDR2 SMNVEV come from the germline V gene (reference sequence). After removal of 2 bases from V and 6 bases from J, the junction contained 3 bases not matched to a gene. The CDR3 runs 13 residues. The DNA for the CDR3 is TGTGCCAGCAGTTTAGAGGGGGCGGATGGCTACACCTTC. Protein: CASSLEGADGYTF.

This chain links TRBV6-1 with TRBJ2-2; 10 bases line up with TRBD2. The V gene end was trimmed by 5 bases and the J gene end by 5 bases; junction bases not matched to a gene: 5. Germline V CDR1 and CDR2: MNHNS, SASEGT. The CDR3 contains 15 residues. CDR3 loop: CASSKLAGWTGELFF. CDR3 coding DNA: TGTGCCAGCAGTAAACTAGCGGGATGGACCGGGGAGCTGTTTTTT.

The J gene is TRBJ2-5, the V gene TRBV20-1; D not resolved. The CDR3 has 14 amino acids. Trimming removed 0 bases at V and 1 base at J, with 9 bases between. Germline V gene data show CDR1 as DFQATT and CDR2 as SNEGSKA (reference sequence). The CDR3 DNA reads as TGCAGTGCTAGAGATCGGGTAGTCCAAGAGACCCAGTACTTC. The encoded protein is CSARDRVVQETQYF.

The CDR3 nucleotides read TGCAGTGCTTCCACGGGGGAGGGCCGGAGACGTGGCATTCAGTACTTC. The encoded protein is CSASTGEGRRRGIQYF. V gene TRBV20-1 combines with J gene TRBJ2-4, with 7 bases identical to TRBD2. Germline values: CDR1 DFQATT, CDR2 SNEGSKA (reference sequence). V shed 5 bases, J shed 9 bases, and the junction held 19 bases outside the gene matches. CDR3 size: 16 residues.

A few counts support this clonotype. V is TRBV7-9 and J is TRBJ2-3; D gene unclear. V lost 1 base, J lost 2 bases, and 10 bases lay in between. Germline CDR1 is SEHNR and CDR2 is FQNEAQ (reference sequence). The CDR3 runs to 15 residues. As DNA, the CDR3 is TGTGCCAGCAGCTTAGGGACCTATACCACAGATACGCAGTATTTT. Translation: CASSLGTYTTDTQYF.

This clonotype has just a few counts. V is TRBV9 and J is TRBJ2-5; possibly TRBD2 for D (5 bases). Trimming removed 0 bases from V and 9 bases from J, with 15 bases in between. Per the germline V gene, CDR1 is SGDLS and CDR2 is YYNGEE. CDR3 length: 14 residues. CDR3 bases: TGTGCCAGCAGCGTAGGGCCCGGGGTCGTGGCCCAGTACTTC. Encoded protein: CASSVGPGVVAQYF.

This chain uses TRBV28 with TRBJ2-5; weak D call: TRBD1 (5 bases). The CDR3 is made up of 13 amino acids. Trimming pared 5 bases from V and 11 bases from J, leaving 18 bases between. The germline V gene has CDR1 MDHEN and CDR2 SYDVKM. The CDR3 here is CASSAGFYNEQYF. The DNA of the CDR3 is TGTGCCAGCAGTGCAGGGTTCTACAATGAGCAGTACTTC.

This clonotype showed up just a few times. The rearrangement links TRBV12-3 or TRBV12-4 to TRBJ1-2, with D possibly matching TRBD1 (5 bases). Trimming removed 3 bases at V and 3 bases at J, with 8 bases between. This CDR3 spans 13 amino acids. The CDR3 spells CASSFPGHYGYTF. The CDR3 DNA is TGTGCCAGCAGTTTTCCGGGACACTATGGCTACACCTTC.

This clonotype was observed a handful of times. This sequence joins TRBV5-1 and TRBJ2-7, with 7 bases lining up with TRBD1. Trimming cost V 4 bases and J 3 bases; bases outside gene matches: 7. CDR3 size: 14 residues. The germline V gene encodes CDR1 SGHRS and CDR2 YFSETQ. CDR3 residues: CASSQTQGLYEQYF. The CDR3 nucleotides are TGCGCCAGCAGCCAGACACAGGGGCTCTACGAGCAGTACTTC.

This clonotype was found a few times. The rearrangement joins TRBV9 to TRBJ2-5; either TRBD1 or TRBD2 may supply D (5 bases each). V shed 0 bases and J shed 2 bases, with 14 bases lying between them. The CDR3 runs to 16 residues. Looked up from germline, CDR1 is SGDLS and CDR2 is YYNGEE. The CDR3 sequence is CASSVGHGTRQETQYF. CDR3 coding DNA: TGTGCCAGCAGCGTAGGGCACGGGACCCGGCAAGAGACCCAGTACTTC.

The chain couples TRBV6-2 or TRBV6-3 to TRBJ2-5, with 7 nucleotides matching TRBD2. The last part of the DNA fits TRBJ2-7 better; the J call may be wrong. The CDR3 loop spans 14 amino acids. Germline V gene sequence: CDR1 MNHEY, CDR2 SVGEGT. CDR3 region: CASSFRLAVYEQYF. CDR3 bases: TGTGCCAGCAGTTTCCGACTAGCTGTCTACGAGCAGTACTTC.

The V and J genes are TRBV7-9 and TRBJ2-1; 10 nucleotides match TRBD2. CDR1 and CDR2 (germline): SEHNR, FQNEAQ (reference sequence). V was clipped by 5 bases and J by 6 bases; unmatched bases: 10. The CDR3 covers 16 residues. The CDR3 DNA is TGTGCCAGCAGCCGCCCTACTAGCGGGAATAGCAATGAGCAGTTCTTC. It specifies CASSRPTSGNSNEQFF.

The chain is built from TRBV5-1 and TRBJ2-5; D gene uncertain. The J call could be wrong; TRBJ2-7 is a better fit for the DNA end. Germline assignment: CDR1 SGHRS and CDR2 YFSETQ. The CDR3 is 14 amino acids. CDR3 bases: TGCGCCAGCAGCTTGAATGCGGCTGCCTACGAGCAGTACTTC. Protein sequence: CASSLNAAAYEQYF.

This clonotype turned up a few times. V and J are TRBV20-1 and TRBJ2-7; no clear D. V lost 4 bases, J lost 4 bases, and 14 bases lay in between. CDR1 and CDR2 (germline): DFQATT, SNEGSKA (reference sequence). The CDR3 covers 13 residues. The CDR3 protein is CSATTASYYEQYF. In DNA, the CDR3 is TGCAGTGCTACCACGGCCTCATATTACGAGCAGTACTTC.

This sequence joins TRBV20-1 and TRBJ2-1, with D tentatively TRBD1 or TRBD2 (5 bases each). Trimming took 3 bases from V and 12 from J, leaving 12 bases between them. The CDR3 runs to 11 residues. Germline CDR1 is DFQATT and CDR2 is SNEGSKA (reference sequence). For the CDR3, the DNA is TGCAGTGCTAGGGGGGTGCTAGGGCAGTTCTTC. It specifies CSARGVLGQFF.

As regards this clonotype: This CDR3 is missing its conserved last phenylalanine or tryptophan, likely due to a read error. The J gene is TRBJ2-5, the V gene TRBV6-7; D might be TRBD2 (6 bases). TRBV6-7 is known as an ORF, though its function is uncertain. Deletions cut 2 bases from V and 2 bases from J, with 12 bases between. This CDR3 contains 15 residues. CDR3 in amino acids: CASSYADYRQETQYI. The CDR3 nucleotides read TGTGCCAGCAGTTACGCGGACTACCGTCAAGAGACCCAGTACATC.

The V and J genes are TRBV7-9 and TRBJ2-3, with D perhaps matching TRBD2 (7 bases). In germline, CDR1 is SEHNR, CDR2 FQNEAQ (reference sequence). The CDR3 contains 17 residues. With 1 base removed from V and 7 bases from J, the gap between germline ends came to 21 bases. Here the CDR3 DNA reads TGTGCCAGCAGCTTAGAACTAGACGGCTGGGGGGGCTATACGCAGTATTTT. Its protein product is CASSLELDGWGGYTQYF.

The chain joins TRBV20-1 to TRBJ2-1; D gene ambiguous. Germline CDR1 DFQATT, CDR2 SNEGSKA (reference sequence). V dropped 6 bases and J dropped 4 bases, with 19 bases sitting between them. This CDR3 is built from 15 residues. CDR3 sequence reads: CSAKEPTAGYNEQFF. The DNA for the CDR3 is TGCAGTGCCAAAGAGCCCACAGCCGGGTACAATGAGCAGTTCTTC.

This sequence joins TRBV6-5 and TRBJ2-3, with a weak D call TRBD2 (6 bases). Trimming removed 8 bases from V and 1 base from J, with 7 bases in between. CDR1 is MNHEY and CDR2 is SVGAGI in the germline V gene. The CDR3 covers 12 residues. CDR3 bases: TGTGCCAGCTGGGGGGGCACAGATACGCAGTATTTT. Amino acids: CASWGGTDTQYF.